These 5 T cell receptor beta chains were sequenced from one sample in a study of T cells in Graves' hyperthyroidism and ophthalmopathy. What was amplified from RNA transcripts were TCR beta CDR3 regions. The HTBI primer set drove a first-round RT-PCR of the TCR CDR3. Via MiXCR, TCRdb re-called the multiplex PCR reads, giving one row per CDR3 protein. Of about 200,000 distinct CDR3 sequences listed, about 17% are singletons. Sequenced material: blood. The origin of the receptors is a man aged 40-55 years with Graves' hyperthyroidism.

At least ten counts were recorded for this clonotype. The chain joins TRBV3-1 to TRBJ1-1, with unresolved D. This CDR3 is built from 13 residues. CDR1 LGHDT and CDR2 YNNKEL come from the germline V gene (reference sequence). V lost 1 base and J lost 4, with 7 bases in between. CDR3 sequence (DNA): TGTGCCAGCAGCCAAGGACTCGTCACTGAAGCTTTCTTT. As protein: CASSQGLVTEAFF.

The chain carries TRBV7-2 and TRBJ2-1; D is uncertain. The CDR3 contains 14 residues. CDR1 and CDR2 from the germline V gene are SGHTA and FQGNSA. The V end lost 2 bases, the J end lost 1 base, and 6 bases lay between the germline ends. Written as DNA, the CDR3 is TGTGCCAGCAGCTTATACGGATCCTACAATGAGCAGTTCTTC. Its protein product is CASSLYGSYNEQFF.

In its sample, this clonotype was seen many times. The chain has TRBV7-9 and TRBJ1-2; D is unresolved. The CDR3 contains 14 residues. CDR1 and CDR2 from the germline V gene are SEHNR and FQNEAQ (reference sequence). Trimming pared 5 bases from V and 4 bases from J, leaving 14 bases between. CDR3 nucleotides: TGTGCCAGCAGCCAGTTGGAGGGCTCCTATGGCTACACCTTC. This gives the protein CASSQLEGSYGYTF.

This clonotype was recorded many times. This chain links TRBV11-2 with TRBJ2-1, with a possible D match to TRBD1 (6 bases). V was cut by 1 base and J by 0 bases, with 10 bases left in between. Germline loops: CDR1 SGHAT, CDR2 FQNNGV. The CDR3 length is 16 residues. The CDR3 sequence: CASSLADRSSYNEQFF. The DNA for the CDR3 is TGTGCCAGCAGCTTAGCCGACAGGAGCTCCTACAATGAGCAGTTCTTC.

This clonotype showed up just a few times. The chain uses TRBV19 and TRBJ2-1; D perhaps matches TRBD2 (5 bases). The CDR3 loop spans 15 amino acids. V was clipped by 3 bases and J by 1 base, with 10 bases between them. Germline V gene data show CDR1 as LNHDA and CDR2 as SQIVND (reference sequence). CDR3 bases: TGTGCCAGTAGTATTGGTCGGGGTTCCTACAATGAGCAGTTCTTC. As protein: CASSIGRGSYNEQFF.